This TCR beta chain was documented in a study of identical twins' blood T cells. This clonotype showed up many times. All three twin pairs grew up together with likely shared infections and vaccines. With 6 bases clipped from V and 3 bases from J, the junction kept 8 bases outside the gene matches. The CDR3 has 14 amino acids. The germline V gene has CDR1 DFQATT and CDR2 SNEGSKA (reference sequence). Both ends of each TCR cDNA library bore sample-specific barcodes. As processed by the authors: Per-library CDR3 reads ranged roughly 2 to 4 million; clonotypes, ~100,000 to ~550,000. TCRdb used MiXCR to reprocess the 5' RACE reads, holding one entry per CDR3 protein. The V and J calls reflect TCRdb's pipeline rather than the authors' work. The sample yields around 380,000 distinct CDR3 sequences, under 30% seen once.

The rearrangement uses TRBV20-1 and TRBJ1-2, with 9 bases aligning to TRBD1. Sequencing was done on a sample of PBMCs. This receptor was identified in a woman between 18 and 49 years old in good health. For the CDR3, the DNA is TGCAGTGCAGAATCTACAGGGGGCGACTATGGCTACACCTTC. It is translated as CSAESTGGDYGYTF.